The 13 T cell receptor beta chains given below trace back to one sample, sequenced in a study of OX40 agonist ivuxolimab in advanced cancers. Assay: immunoSEQ multiplex PCR; the TCRdb copy retains only in-frame clones and omits some. The sample records 15,000 to 20,000 clones, about 90% being singletons. Sequencing was performed on CD4+ or CD8+ T cells sorted from blood, taken in a trial of the OX40 agonist ivuxolimab. These receptors were obtained from an adult with an advanced solid tumor such as melanoma, head and neck, liver or kidney cancer.

The V and J genes are TRBV28 and TRBJ1-1; no firm D call. CDR3 size: 13 residues. Trimming cost V 3 bases and J 6 bases, with 11 bases left between them. CDR1 and CDR2 from the germline V gene are MDHEN and SYDVKM. The CDR3 nucleotides read TGTGCCAGCAGTTTGGACTACCATGCTGAAGCTTTCTTT. This gives the protein CASSLDYHAEAFF.

This clone was seen more than once but under ten times. The chain combines TRBV5-5 with TRBJ1-1; no clear D. The CDR3 is made up of 15 amino acids. The ends were cut back, 5 bases at V and 0 bases at J, with 14 bases in the middle. CDR1 is SGHKS and CDR2 is YYEKEE in the germline V gene (reference sequence). CDR3 nucleotides: TGTGCCAGCAGTCCATACAGAGTCATGAACACTGAAGCTTTCTTT. This codes for CASSPYRVMNTEAFF.

V usage is TRBV4-1 and J usage is TRBJ1-2, with D uncertain. V was cut by 0 bases and J by 4 bases, with 12 bases left in between. The CDR3 is made up of 15 amino acids. From germline, CDR1 is MGHRA and CDR2 YSYEKL. CDR3 bases: TGCGCCAGCAGCCAAGATCGAGGCGGTGTCTATGGCTACACCTTC. Protein: CASSQDRGGVYGYTF.

The chain couples TRBV4-1 to TRBJ1-1; TRBD1 might be the D (5 bases). The CDR3 length is 12 residues. Trimming removed 4 bases from V and 3 bases from J, with 6 bases in between. Germline assignment: CDR1 MGHRA and CDR2 YSYEKL. The CDR3: CASSLGDTEAFF. The CDR3, as DNA: TGCGCCAGCAGCCTGGGGGACACTGAAGCTTTCTTT.

The chain uses TRBV5-4 and TRBJ2-3; D ambiguous. The CDR3 loop spans 16 amino acids. CDR1 is SGHNT and CDR2 is YYREEE in the germline V gene (reference sequence). V was trimmed by 2 bases and J by 3 bases, leaving 16 bases between them. CDR3 sequence: CASSFGDTFLTDTQYF. DNA of the CDR3: TGTGCCAGCAGCTTCGGCGACACATTCCTAACAGATACGCAGTATTTT.

The chain links TRBV4-2 to TRBJ2-2, with 8 positions matching TRBD2. The V gene's germline CDR1 is LGHNA and CDR2 YNFKEQ. The trim removed 5 bases at V and 1 base at J, leaving 12 bases unmatched. The CDR3 runs to 18 residues. The CDR3 is CASSFPPEAGENTGELFF. As DNA, the CDR3 is TGTGCCAGCAGCTTCCCCCCAGAAGCGGGGGAGAACACCGGGGAGCTGTTTTTT.

The chain joins TRBV9 to TRBJ2-7; D assignment may be TRBD1 or TRBD2 (5 bases each). V was cut by 0 bases and J by 2 bases, with 15 bases left in between. The CDR3 loop spans 16 amino acids. Germline CDR1 SGDLS, CDR2 YYNGEE. As DNA, the CDR3 is TGTGCCAGCAGCGTAGCTCAGGGAGAGGACCCCTACGAGCAGTACTTC. This translates into CASSVAQGEDPYEQYF.

V usage is TRBV23-1 and J usage is TRBJ1-1, with D perhaps matching TRBD1 (6 bases). TRBV23-1 is placed among ORFs of uncertain function. Trimming pared 0 bases from V and 5 bases from J, leaving 28 bases between. CDR3 size: 20 residues. This CDR3 reads CASSQSPCGGAMERRTEAFF. The CDR3 DNA follows: TGCGCCAGCAGTCAATCCCCGTGCGGGGGGGCGATGGAACGGAGGACTGAAGCTTTCTTT.

The chain combines TRBV5-4 with TRBJ2-3, with a weak D call TRBD1 (7 bases). V gave up 3 bases and J gave up 6 bases, with 20 bases separating them. CDR1 SGHNT and CDR2 YYREEE come from the germline V gene (reference sequence). CDR3 length: 16 amino acids. As DNA, the CDR3 is TGTGCCAGCAGCTGGGCCTTAGGGGGCGGAGGGGATACGCAGTATTTT. This sequence encodes CASSWALGGGGDTQYF.

This clone was observed once. CDR3 sequence reads: CASERLSADKHNEQFF. The CDR3 DNA is TGTGCCAGCGAACGACTCTCCGCCGACAAACACAATGAGCAGTTCTTC. This chain connects TRBV9 to TRBJ2-1; D uncertain. Trimming shortened V by 7 bases and J by 5 bases, and 22 bases separated the two germline ends. The CDR3 length is 16 residues. In germline, CDR1 is SGDLS, CDR2 YYNGEE.

J is TRBJ2-7 and V is TRBV9, with 9 nucleotides matching TRBD1. The CDR3 has 15 amino acids. J was trimmed by 4 bases and V by 4 bases; bases with no gene match: 9. Looked up from germline, CDR1 is SGDLS and CDR2 is YYNGEE. The CDR3 DNA reads TGTGCCAGCAGCCCCCCCGGGACAGGGAATTACGAGCAGTACTTC. Translation: CASSPPGTGNYEQYF.

This chain links TRBV10-3 with TRBJ2-3, with 10 nucleotides matching TRBD1. CDR1 ENHRY and CDR2 SYGVKD come from the germline V gene. This CDR3 spans 14 amino acids. Trimming at V came to 7 bases and at J to 5 bases, leaving 6 bases not matched to a gene. As DNA, the CDR3 is TGTGCCATCATGCCCGGACAGGGGGAAGATACGCAGTATTTT. As protein: CAIMPGQGEDTQYF.

The J gene is TRBJ2-7, the V gene TRBV29-1; 7 positions match TRBD2. Losses at the gene ends were 4 bases for V and 5 bases for J; bases not matched to a gene: 5. The CDR3 contains 12 residues. Germline V gives CDR1 SQVTM, CDR2 ANQGSEA. The CDR3 spells CSVATSIDEQYF. DNA of the CDR3: TGCAGCGTTGCGACTAGCATAGACGAGCAGTACTTC.